The 21 T cell receptor beta chains presented below share a single source sample, sequenced in a study of cytomegalovirus exposure and HLA in healthy donors. It was with 60 Vbeta and 13 Jbeta primers that the PCR ran. The assay was immunoSEQ multiplex PCR, and TCRdb's table has in-frame clones only and misses some. The sample shows approximately 150,000 clones, more than 60% of them seen only once. Sample: PBMCs. The source of these receptors is a man between 40 and 49 years old in good health and CMV-seronegative.

This clone was counted between two and nine times. This chain links TRBV6-5 with TRBJ1-5; D is unclear. V dropped 6 bases and J dropped 0 bases, with 6 bases sitting between them. The CDR3 is made up of 13 amino acids. CDR1 is MNHEY and CDR2 is SVGAGI in the germline V gene. This CDR3 is CASRRDSNQPQHF. Written as DNA, the CDR3 is TGTGCCAGCAGACGGGATAGCAATCAGCCCCAGCATTTT.

The chain links TRBV2 to TRBJ1-1, with D tentatively TRBD1 (6 bases). Trimming removed 5 bases from V and 3 bases from J, with 13 bases in between. The CDR3 totals 14 residues. Germline assignment: CDR1 SNHLY and CDR2 FYNNEI. The CDR3 region is CASSPETGYTEAFF. The CDR3 nucleotides are TGTGCCAGCAGTCCCGAAACAGGGTACACTGAAGCTTTCTTT. Using reference TRBV2 and TRBJ1-1 for the parts outside the CDR3, the full variable domain is EPEVTQTPSHQVTQMGQEVILRCVPISNHLYFYWYRQILGQKVEFLVSFYNNEISEKSEIFDDQFSVERPDGSNFTLKIRSTKLEDSAMYFCASSPETGYTEAFFGQGTRLTVV.

V usage is TRBV29-1 and J usage is TRBJ1-4; no clear D. CDR3 length: 14 residues. Germline loops: CDR1 SQVTM, CDR2 ANQGSEA. The V end was cut by 3 bases, the J end by 8 bases, with 16 bases between. The CDR3 is CSVDLGLGEEKLFF. DNA for the CDR3: TGCAGCGTTGACCTTGGCCTAGGAGAAGAAAAACTGTTTTTT.

Notes on this clone: The junction does not match germline at one end; this may be a read error. The chain has TRBV4-1 and TRBJ2-1, with 9 positions matching TRBD2. The CDR3 runs to 15 residues. The germline CDR1 and CDR2 sequences are MGHRA and YSYEKL. CDR3 in amino acids: CAGSSSGGYGNEQFF. DNA for the CDR3: TGCGCCGGCAGCTCGAGCGGGGGGTATGGCAATGAGCAGTTCTTC.

V and J are TRBV6-1 and TRBJ1-2; D remains unclear. The V gene lost 3 bases and the J gene lost 0 bases, with 5 bases spanning the gap. This CDR3 is 13 amino acids long. In germline, CDR1 is MNHNS, CDR2 SASEGT. The CDR3 here is CASSEGANYGYTF. CDR3 nucleotide sequence: TGTGCCAGCAGTGAGGGAGCTAACTATGGCTACACCTTC.

The rearrangement joins TRBV11-3 to TRBJ2-3; 11 bases fit TRBD2. The CDR3 is 16 residues long. CDR1 is SGHNT and CDR2 is YENEEA in the germline V gene. The V and J ends lost 6 bases and 4 bases, in that order; junction bases with no gene match: 9. The CDR3 DNA reads TGTGCCAGCAGTCCATTTAGCGGGGGGGCAGCAGATACGCAGTATTTT. Its protein is CASSPFSGGAADTQYF.

V and J are TRBV5-5 and TRBJ1-5; 9 bases align to TRBD1. CDR3 length: 17 residues. Germline V gene sequence: CDR1 SGHKS, CDR2 YYEKEE (reference sequence). V was clipped by 4 bases and J by 3 bases; unmatched bases: 11. In nucleotides, the CDR3 is TGTGCCAGCAGCCAAACCTTGGGACAGGGATACAATCAGCCCCAGCATTTT. Protein product: CASSQTLGQGYNQPQHF.

This clone came up a few times. The chain carries TRBV5-4 and TRBJ2-2, with TRBD2 as a possible D gene (5 bases). The ends were cut back, 3 bases at V and 4 bases at J, with 10 bases in the middle. Germline CDR1 is SGHNT and CDR2 is YYREEE (reference sequence). CDR3 length: 14 residues. The CDR3 coding sequence is TGTGCCAGCAGCTCCGGAGGATCCACCGGGGAGCTGTTTTTT. It is translated as CASSSGGSTGELFF.

The chain couples TRBV6-1 to TRBJ1-2; D not resolved. The germline V gene has CDR1 MNHNS and CDR2 SASEGT. V shed 9 bases and J shed 1 base, with 18 bases lying between them. The CDR3 sequence is 15 residues long. CDR3 coding DNA: TGTGCCAGTATACTACGGGGAAACTATAACTATGGCTACACCTTC. It encodes CASILRGNYNYGYTF.

The gene calls are TRBV6-5 and TRBJ2-5; TRBD2 aligns across 9 bases. The CDR3 runs 16 residues. CDR1 and CDR2 from the germline V gene are MNHEY and SVGAGI. Trimming removed 0 bases from V and 11 bases from J; junction bases left unmatched: 13. CDR3 sequence reads: CASSYSRSLAGQEQYF. CDR3 sequence (DNA): TGTGCCAGCAGTTACTCTCGGTCCCTAGCGGGGCAAGAGCAGTACTTC.

The sample holds a few counts of this clone. The rearrangement links TRBV2 to TRBJ2-7; D possibly corresponds to TRBD1 (6 bases). CDR3 length: 12 residues. V was cut by 9 bases and J by 4 bases, with 13 bases left in between. The V gene's germline CDR1 is SNHLY and CDR2 FYNNEI. The CDR3 reads CASSTGPYEQYF. The CDR3 DNA is TGTGCCAGTTCGACAGGTCCGTACGAGCAGTACTTC.

In this sample, this clone turned up once. The chain combines TRBV7-2 with TRBJ2-7; 10 bases agree with TRBD2. The CDR3 has 15 residues. Germline V lookup: CDR1 SGHTA, CDR2 FQGNSA. The V and J ends lost 5 bases and 7 bases, in that order; junction bases with no gene match: 11. CDR3 loop: CASSLRGELAGEQYF. Here the CDR3 DNA reads TGTGCCAGCAGCCTCAGGGGTGAACTAGCGGGGGAGCAGTACTTC.

J is TRBJ2-5 and V is TRBV9, with 8 bases identical to TRBD2. The CDR3 extends over 13 amino acids. CDR1 and CDR2 (germline): SGDLS, YYNGEE. The trim removed 4 bases at V and 1 base at J, leaving 0 bases unmatched. The CDR3 protein is CASSRGGQETQYF. CDR3 DNA sequence: TGTGCCAGCAGCCGGGGGGGCCAAGAGACCCAGTACTTC. The variable domain in full, with the rest retrieved from reference TRBV9 and TRBJ2-5, is DSGVTQTPKHLITATGQRVTLRCSPRSGDLSVYWYQQSLDQGLQFLIQYYNGEERAKGNILERFSAQQFPDLHSELNLSSLELGDSALYFCASSRGGQETQYFGPGTRLLVL.

This clone was observed a few times. The chain joins TRBV15 to TRBJ1-2; TRBD1 aligns across 7 bases. After removal of 3 bases from V and 5 bases from J, the junction contained 9 bases not matched to a gene. Germline V gene sequence: CDR1 LNHNV, CDR2 YYDKDF (reference sequence). The CDR3 is 15 amino acids. CDR3 loop: CATSRDPGQPYGYTF. The CDR3 DNA sequence: TGTGCCACCAGCAGGGACCCGGGACAGCCGTATGGCTACACCTTC.

The chain carries TRBV5-8 and TRBJ1-5; D is undetermined. The CDR3 consists of 13 residues. Germline-derived CDR1 and CDR2 are SGHTS and YDEGEE. Trimming pared 6 bases from V and 3 bases from J, leaving 10 bases between. CDR3 DNA sequence: TGTGCCAGCACCCCGATCTACAATCAGCCCCAGCATTTT. This encodes CASTPIYNQPQHF.

The V gene is TRBV29-1, the J gene TRBJ2-1; the D is unclear. The CDR3 sequence is 13 residues long. The V gene lost 7 bases and the J gene lost 4 bases, with 14 bases spanning the gap. Germline V gives CDR1 SQVTM, CDR2 ANQGSEA. The CDR3 region has the DNA TGCAGCGCCGGGTCCCCTCTATACAATGAGCAGTTCTTC. Residues: CSAGSPLYNEQFF.

As regards this clone: This specimen includes other DNA sequences encoding the same CDR3. The chain uses TRBV5-4 and TRBJ2-7; 8 bases map to TRBD2. Germline V gives CDR1 SGHNT, CDR2 YYREEE (reference sequence). V lost 3 bases, J lost 1 base, and 6 bases stayed unmatched. This CDR3 has 15 residues. The CDR3 bases are TGTGCCAGCAGCTCCGGGACTAGAGGATCCTACGAGCAGTACTTC. Amino acids: CASSSGTRGSYEQYF. Full variable domain (outside the CDR3, taken from reference TRBV5-4 and TRBJ2-7): ETGVTQSPTHLIKTRGQQVTLRCSSQSGHNTVSWYQQALGQGPQFIFQYYREEENGRGNFPPRFSGLQFPNYSSELNVNALELDDSALYLCASSSGTRGSYEQYFGPGTRLTVT.

In its sample, this clone was seen a few times. V is TRBV6-1 and J is TRBJ1-2; D gene unclear. This CDR3 region has 13 residues. Trimming left V 0 bases short and J 8 bases short, with 10 bases between. Germline V gives CDR1 MNHNS, CDR2 SASEGT. CDR3 protein: CASSEAVSVGYTF. CDR3 DNA sequence: TGTGCCAGCAGTGAAGCGGTTAGCGTGGGCTACACCTTC.

This clone was found many times. V usage is TRBV29-1 and J usage is TRBJ1-1; possibly TRBD1 for D (6 bases). V was trimmed by 2 bases and J by 4 bases, leaving 14 bases between them. The CDR3 length is 14 residues. Germline-derived CDR1 and CDR2 are SQVTM and ANQGSEA. CDR3 DNA: TGCAGCGTTGAACTGGGGGAGGGGGGCACTGAAGCTTTCTTT. As protein: CSVELGEGGTEAFF. The complete variable domain, with remaining parts taken from reference TRBV29-1 and TRBJ1-1, reads SAVISQKPSRDICQRGTSLTIQCQVDSQVTMMFWYRQQPGQSLTLIATANQGSEATYESGFVIDKFPISRPNLTFSTLTVSNMSPEDSSIYLCSVELGEGGTEAFFGQGTRLTVV.

The V gene is TRBV9, the J gene TRBJ2-3, with 10 bases lining up with TRBD2. V lost 4 bases and J lost 4; bases outside the gene matches: 9. The CDR3 length is 16 residues. The germline V gene encodes CDR1 SGDLS and CDR2 YYNGEE. The CDR3, as DNA: TGTGCCAGCAGCAAATTAGCGGGGGGAGGGTCAGATACGCAGTATTTT. Protein product: CASSKLAGGGSDTQYF.

In its sample, this clone was seen a few times. This chain uses TRBV5-1 with TRBJ1-1; D is ambiguous. V lost 0 bases, J lost 4 bases, and 10 bases lay in between. This CDR3 region has 14 residues. The germline CDR1 and CDR2 sequences are SGHRS and YFSETQ. This CDR3 reads CASSLELRSTEAFF. CDR3 bases: TGCGCCAGCAGCTTGGAGTTGAGGAGCACTGAAGCTTTCTTT.